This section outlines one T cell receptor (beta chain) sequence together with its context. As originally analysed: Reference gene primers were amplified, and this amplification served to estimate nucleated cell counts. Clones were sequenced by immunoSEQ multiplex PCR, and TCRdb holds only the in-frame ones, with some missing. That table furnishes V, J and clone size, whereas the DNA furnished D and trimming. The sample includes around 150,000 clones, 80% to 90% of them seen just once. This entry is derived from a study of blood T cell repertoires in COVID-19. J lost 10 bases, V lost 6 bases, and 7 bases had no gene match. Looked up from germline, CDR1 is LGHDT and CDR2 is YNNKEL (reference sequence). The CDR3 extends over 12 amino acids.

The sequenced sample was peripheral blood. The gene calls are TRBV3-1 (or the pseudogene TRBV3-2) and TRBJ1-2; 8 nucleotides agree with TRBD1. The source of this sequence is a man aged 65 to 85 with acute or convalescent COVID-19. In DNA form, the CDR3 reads TGTGCCAGCAGTCCCGGACAGGGCGCCTACACCTTC. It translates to CASSPGQGAYTF.